These 21 T cell receptor beta chains were sequenced from one sample in a study of blood T cells in healthy people across ages. The use of a sample-barcoded 5' primer and a J-beta primer mix characterized a second PCR of about 7 to 12 cycles. TCRdb called the 5' RACE reads again in MiXCR, with one record for every CDR3 protein. Of more than 1,400,000 distinct CDR3 sequences in the sample, approximately 42% are singletons; the top ten hold approximately 7.9%. Sequencing was carried out using blood. The receptors come from a woman aged 18 to 35 in good health.

CDR3 sequence: CSARAMIAEYTDTQYF. In DNA, the CDR3 is TGCAGTGCTAGAGCTATGATAGCGGAGTACACAGATACGCAGTATTTT. V gene TRBV20-1 combines with J gene TRBJ2-3; D is possibly TRBD2 (6 bases). Germline CDR1 is DFQATT and CDR2 is SNEGSKA (reference sequence). Trimming cost V 1 base and J 2 bases, with 16 bases left between them. The CDR3 loop spans 16 amino acids.

This clonotype appeared a few times. The chain carries TRBV5-1 and TRBJ2-5; D is ambiguous. There are 11 residues in the CDR3. The V and J ends lost 6 bases and 5 bases respectively, with 8 bases between them. Per germline, CDR1 SGHRS and CDR2 YFSETQ. CDR3 DNA sequence: TGCGCCAGCAAAATAGAGGAGACCCAGTACTTC. It is translated as CASKIEETQYF.

This chain joins TRBV24-1 and TRBJ1-1; D is undetermined. Germline CDR1 is KGHDR and CDR2 is SFDVKD. The V gene lost 2 bases and the J gene lost 1 base, with 4 bases spanning the gap. The CDR3 is 13 amino acids. The DNA of the CDR3 is TGTGCCACCAGTGATTCGGGGAACACTGAAGCTTTCTTT. The encoded protein is CATSDSGNTEAFF.

The chain uses TRBV3-1 and TRBJ2-1; D not certain. CDR1 LGHDT and CDR2 YNNKEL come from the germline V gene (reference sequence). Trimming stripped 1 base from V and 10 bases from J, with 17 bases between. This CDR3 comprises 15 residues. CDR3 amino acids: CASSQVIESLAEQFF. The CDR3 nucleotides are TGTGCCAGCAGCCAAGTAATAGAGTCCCTTGCCGAGCAGTTCTTC.

In this sample, this clonotype turned up many times. The chain has TRBV29-1 and TRBJ2-1, with 11 bases that match TRBD1. With 6 bases clipped from V and 4 bases from J, the junction kept 2 bases outside the gene matches. This CDR3 region has 13 residues. Looked up from germline, CDR1 is SQVTM and CDR2 is ANQGSEA. CDR3 protein: CSVGQGAYNEQFF. The CDR3 DNA is TGCAGCGTCGGACAGGGGGCATACAATGAGCAGTTCTTC.

This clonotype turned up a few times. This chain links TRBV2 with TRBJ2-1; 12 nucleotides line up with TRBD2. With V trimmed by 11 bases and J by 6 bases, 11 bases remained unmatched. The CDR3 has 15 amino acids. Germline CDR1 reads SNHLY; CDR2 reads FYNNEI. CDR3 nucleotide sequence: TGTGCCGGCACCCTAGCGGGGGGGCCTTCCAATGAGCAGTTCTTC. This codes for CAGTLAGGPSNEQFF. The whole variable domain, filled in from reference TRBV2 and TRBJ2-1, reads EPEVTQTPSHQVTQMGQEVILRCVPISNHLYFYWYRQILGQKVEFLVSFYNNEISEKSEIFDDQFSVERPDGSNFTLKIRSTKLEDSAMYFCAGTLAGGPSNEQFFGPGTRLTVL.

This chain joins TRBV20-1 and TRBJ2-7, with 9 bases matching TRBD2. V lost 3 bases, J lost 7 bases, and 7 bases stayed unmatched. The length of the CDR3 is 13 residues. Germline loops: CDR1 DFQATT, CDR2 SNEGSKA (reference sequence). DNA for the CDR3: TGCAGTGCTAGGGGCGGGGGGGCGGTTGAGCAGTACTTC. It yields the protein CSARGGGAVEQYF.

There are a few counts of this clonotype. The rearrangement uses TRBV6-6 and TRBJ2-1; 15 positions agree with TRBD2. The CDR3 length is 16 residues. With V trimmed by 8 bases and J by 14 bases, 16 bases remained unmatched. Germline values: CDR1 MNHNY, CDR2 SVGAGI (reference sequence). This CDR3 reads CASGINLGLAGGIEFF. Written as DNA, the CDR3 is TGTGCCAGCGGAATAAACCTCGGACTAGCGGGAGGGATCGAGTTCTTC.

This clonotype was seen only a few times. The chain employs TRBV20-1 and TRBJ2-5; D call uncertain. Trimming pared 6 bases from V and 1 base from J, leaving 9 bases between. CDR1 DFQATT and CDR2 SNEGSKA come from the germline V gene (reference sequence). CDR3 size: 12 residues. As DNA, the CDR3 is TGCAGTGCAGCAAGACTCCAAGAGACCCAGTACTTC. This translates into CSAARLQETQYF.

This clonotype showed up just a few times. The chain links TRBV20-1 to TRBJ2-3; perhaps TRBD2 as D (6 bases). CDR1 DFQATT and CDR2 SNEGSKA come from the germline V gene (reference sequence). The V gene lost 2 bases and the J gene lost 5 bases, with 14 bases spanning the gap. The CDR3 runs to 14 residues. Written as DNA, the CDR3 is TGCAGTGCTAGATCCGGCGGGATTGGAGATACGCAGTATTTT. It encodes CSARSGGIGDTQYF.

The rearrangement uses TRBV4-2 and TRBJ1-4; the match to TRBD1 covers 10 bases. Looked up from germline, CDR1 is LGHNA and CDR2 is YNFKEQ. The CDR3 totals 17 residues. The V and J ends lost 5 bases and 6 bases, in that order; junction bases with no gene match: 12. The DNA for the CDR3 is TGTGCCAGCAGCGGGCCGGGACAGGGGAAAGTGGATGAAAAACTGTTTTTT. Translating gives CASSGPGQGKVDEKLFF.

V and J are TRBV4-1 and TRBJ2-7; the match to TRBD2 covers 9 bases. J was trimmed by 7 bases and V by 4 bases; bases with no gene match: 14. This CDR3 is built from 16 residues. The germline V gene encodes CDR1 MGHRA and CDR2 YSYEKL. The CDR3 region is CASSPGAGGIGNEQYF. CDR3 bases: TGCGCCAGCAGCCCAGGGGCGGGAGGGATCGGCAATGAGCAGTACTTC.

This clonotype showed up just once. J is TRBJ1-3 and V is TRBV27; TRBD1 matches 7 bases. The CDR3 consists of 14 residues. Germline V CDR1 and CDR2: MNHEY, SMNVEV (reference sequence). V shed 5 bases and J 8 bases; nucleotides not matched to a gene: 9. The CDR3 loop is CASSPGTAGHTIYF. CDR3 in DNA: TGTGCCAGCAGTCCCGGGACAGCCGGGCACACCATATATTTT.

This clonotype appeared a few times. The chain uses TRBV12-3 or TRBV12-4 and TRBJ1-2; D gene uncertain. The CDR3 totals 13 residues. With 7 bases removed from V and 2 bases from J, the gap between germline ends came to 11 bases. Here the CDR3 DNA reads TGTGCCAGCAAGGGAGACGGGAACTATGGCTACACCTTC. Translated: CASKGDGNYGYTF.

Concerning this clonotype itself: One end of the junction fails to match germline, which may point to a read error. This chain links TRBV6-1 with TRBJ2-7; unclear D gene. This CDR3 has 11 residues. Germline V gene lookup returns CDR1 MNHNS and CDR2 SASEGT. CDR3 DNA: TGTGTCAGCAGTGAACCCTACGAGCAGTACTTC. Its translation is CVSSEPYEQYF.

This chain connects TRBV6-5 to TRBJ2-2, with D possibly being TRBD2 (7 bases). The CDR3 contains 15 residues. CDR1 and CDR2 from the germline V gene are MNHEY and SVGAGI. Between the trimmed V and J ends, which lost 2 bases and 4 bases, there was a span of 11 bases. The CDR3 reads CASSYRGAITGELFF. For the CDR3, the DNA is TGTGCCAGCAGTTACCGGGGGGCCATCACCGGGGAGCTGTTTTTT.

This clonotype was observed at least ten times. This chain connects TRBV27 to TRBJ2-5; TRBD2 aligns across 12 bases. This CDR3 has 17 amino acids. The junction had 10 bases not matched to a gene; V was cut back by 6 bases and J by 2 bases. CDR1 and CDR2 (germline): MNHEY, SMNVEV (reference sequence). The CDR3 nucleotides read TGTGCCAGCAGAAATACTCTAGCGGGAGGGCGGCAAGAGACCCAGTACTTC. This sequence encodes CASRNTLAGGRQETQYF.

This clonotype was seen only a few times. V is TRBV28 and J is TRBJ1-2; no clear D. The ends were cut back, 7 bases at V and 0 bases at J, with 3 bases in the middle. Looked up from germline, CDR1 is MDHEN and CDR2 is SYDVKM. CDR3 size: 11 residues. The CDR3 DNA follows: TGTGCCAGCACCTCTAACTATGGCTACACCTTC. It translates to CASTSNYGYTF.

V is TRBV4-2 and J is TRBJ2-5, with D perhaps assigned TRBD1 or TRBD2 (6 bases each). The germline CDR1 and CDR2 sequences are LGHNA and YNFKEQ. V was shortened by 1 base and J by 1 base, with 13 bases between the two germline ends. CDR3 length: 16 amino acids. The CDR3 coding sequence is TGTGCCAGCAGCCAAGTTGTCGGGGGCGTCCAAGAGACCCAGTACTTC. Protein product: CASSQVVGGVQETQYF.

This chain uses TRBV6-5 with TRBJ1-4; TRBD1 matches at 7 bases. V lost 0 bases and J lost 6; bases outside the gene matches: 10. The CDR3 is 17 amino acids. Germline assignment: CDR1 MNHEY and CDR2 SVGAGI. The CDR3 spells CASSYSRFETGHEKLFF. CDR3 bases: TGTGCCAGCAGTTACTCGAGGTTCGAGACAGGGCATGAAAAACTGTTTTTT.

This rearrangement joins TRBV2 to TRBJ2-7; maybe TRBD1 (6 bases). V was trimmed by 8 bases and J by 2 bases, leaving 25 bases between them. Germline values: CDR1 SNHLY, CDR2 FYNNEI. The CDR3 is made up of 17 amino acids. The CDR3 DNA reads as TGTGCCAGCCCTACCGGACCTCGGGACAAGGTGACCTACGAGCAGTACTTC. This gives the protein CASPTGPRDKVTYEQYF.